This paragraph reports one TCR beta chain. Libraries were prepared by immunoSEQ multiplex PCR; TCRdb keeps only in-frame clonotypes and omits some of them. The sample has about 120,000 clones; approximately 93% are singletons. The data were taken from a study of T cell changes during pregnancy in multiple sclerosis. CDR3 size: 13 residues. Trimming removed 4 bases from V and 4 bases from J; junction bases left unmatched: 6. Germline-derived CDR1 and CDR2 are SQVTM and ANQGSEA. The sequencing used peripheral blood, collected before pregnancy. The sequence came from a female donor with multiple sclerosis, enrolled in a pregnancy study. The V call is TRBV29-1, the J call TRBJ2-5, with 7 bases lining up with TRBD1. As DNA, the CDR3 is TGCAGCGTTGCCCAGGGGGTAGGAGAGACCCAGTACTTC. Amino acid sequence: CSVAQGVGETQYF.